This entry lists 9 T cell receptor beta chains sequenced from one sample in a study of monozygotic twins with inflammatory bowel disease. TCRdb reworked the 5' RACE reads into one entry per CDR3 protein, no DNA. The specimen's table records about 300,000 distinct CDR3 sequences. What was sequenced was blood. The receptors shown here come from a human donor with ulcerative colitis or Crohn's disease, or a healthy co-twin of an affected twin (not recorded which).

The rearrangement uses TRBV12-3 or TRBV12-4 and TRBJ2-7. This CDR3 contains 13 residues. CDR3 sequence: CASSFRGPREQYF.

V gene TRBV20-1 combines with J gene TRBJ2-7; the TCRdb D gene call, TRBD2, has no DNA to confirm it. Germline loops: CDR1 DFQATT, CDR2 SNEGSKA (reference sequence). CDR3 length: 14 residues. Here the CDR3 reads CSASGAVGKYEQYF.

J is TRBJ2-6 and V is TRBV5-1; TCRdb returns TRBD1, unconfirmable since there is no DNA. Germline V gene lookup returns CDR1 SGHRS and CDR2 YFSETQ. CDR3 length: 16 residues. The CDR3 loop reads CASSLGSSGGANVLTF.

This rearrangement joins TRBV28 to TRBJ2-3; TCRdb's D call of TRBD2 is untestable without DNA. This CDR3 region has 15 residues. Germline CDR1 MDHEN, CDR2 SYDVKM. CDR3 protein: CASRGTSGPHDTQYF.

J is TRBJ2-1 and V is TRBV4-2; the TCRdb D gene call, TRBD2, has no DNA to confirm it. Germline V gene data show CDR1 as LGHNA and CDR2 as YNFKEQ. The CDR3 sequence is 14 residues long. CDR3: CASSQDRTRNEQFF.

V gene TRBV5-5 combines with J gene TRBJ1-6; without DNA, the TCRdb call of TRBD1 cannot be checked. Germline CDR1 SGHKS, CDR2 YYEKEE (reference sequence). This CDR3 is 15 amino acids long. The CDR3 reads CASSLGGSGDSPLHF.

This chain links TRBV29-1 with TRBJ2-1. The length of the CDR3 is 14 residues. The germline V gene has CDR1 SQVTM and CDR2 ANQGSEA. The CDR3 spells CSVRGAQLYNEQFF.

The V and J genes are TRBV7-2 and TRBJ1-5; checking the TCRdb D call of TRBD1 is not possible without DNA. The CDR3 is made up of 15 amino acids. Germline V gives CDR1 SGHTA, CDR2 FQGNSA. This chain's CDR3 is CASSSTGQAVQPQHF.

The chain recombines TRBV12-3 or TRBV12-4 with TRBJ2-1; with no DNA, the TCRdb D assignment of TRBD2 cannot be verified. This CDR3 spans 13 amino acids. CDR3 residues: CASSLLSGYEQFF.